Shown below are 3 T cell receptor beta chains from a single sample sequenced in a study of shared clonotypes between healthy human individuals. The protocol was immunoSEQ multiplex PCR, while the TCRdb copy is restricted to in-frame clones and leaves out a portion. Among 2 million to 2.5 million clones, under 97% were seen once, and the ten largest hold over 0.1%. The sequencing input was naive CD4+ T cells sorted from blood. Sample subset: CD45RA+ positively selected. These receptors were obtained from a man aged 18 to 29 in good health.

The CDR3 spells CAWSKNGNQPQHF. The CDR3 DNA reads as TGTGCCTGGAGCAAAAATGGGAATCAGCCCCAGCATTTT. The rearrangement uses TRBV30 and TRBJ1-5; no clear D. This CDR3 has 13 residues. V lost 3 bases and J 4 bases, leaving 10 bases between the germline ends. CDR1 is GTSNPN, CDR2 SVGIG, per germline (reference sequence).

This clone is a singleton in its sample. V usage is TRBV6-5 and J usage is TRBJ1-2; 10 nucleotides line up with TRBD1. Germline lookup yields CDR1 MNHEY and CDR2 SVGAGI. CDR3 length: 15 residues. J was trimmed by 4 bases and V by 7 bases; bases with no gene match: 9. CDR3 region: CASKNTGTGVYGYTF. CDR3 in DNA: TGTGCCAGCAAGAACACCGGGACAGGGGTCTATGGCTACACCTTC.

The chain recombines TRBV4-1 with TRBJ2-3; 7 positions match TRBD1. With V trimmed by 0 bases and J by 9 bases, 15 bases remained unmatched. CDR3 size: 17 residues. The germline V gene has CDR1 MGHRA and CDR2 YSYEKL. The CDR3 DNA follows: TGCGCCAGCAGCCAAGAGAAAGACAGGGAAGAGGGGTGGACGCAGTATTTT. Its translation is CASSQEKDREEGWTQYF.